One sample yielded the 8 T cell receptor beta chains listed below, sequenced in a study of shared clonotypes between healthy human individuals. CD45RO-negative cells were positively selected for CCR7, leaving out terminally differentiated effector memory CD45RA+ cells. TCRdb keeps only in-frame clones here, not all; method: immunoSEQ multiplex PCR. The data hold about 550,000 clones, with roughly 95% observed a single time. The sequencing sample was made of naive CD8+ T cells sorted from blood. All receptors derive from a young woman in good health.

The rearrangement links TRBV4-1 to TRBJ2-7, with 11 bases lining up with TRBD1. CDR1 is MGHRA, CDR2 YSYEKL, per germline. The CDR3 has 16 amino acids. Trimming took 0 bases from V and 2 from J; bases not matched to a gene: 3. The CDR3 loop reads CASSQEGQGVAYEQYF. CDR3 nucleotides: TGCGCCAGCAGCCAAGAGGGACAGGGGGTGGCCTACGAGCAGTACTTC.

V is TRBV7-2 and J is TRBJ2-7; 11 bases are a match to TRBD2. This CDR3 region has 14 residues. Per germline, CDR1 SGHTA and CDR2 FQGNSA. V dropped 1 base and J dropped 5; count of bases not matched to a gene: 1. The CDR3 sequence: CASSLGLAGHEQYF. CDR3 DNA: TGTGCCAGCAGCTTAGGACTAGCGGGACACGAGCAGTACTTC. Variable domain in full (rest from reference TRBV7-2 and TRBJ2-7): GAGVSQSPSNKVTEKGKDVELRCDPISGHTALYWYRQSLGQGLEFLIYFQGNSAPDKSGLPSDRFSAERTGGSVSTLTIQRTQQEDSAVYLCASSLGLAGHEQYFGPGTRLTVT.

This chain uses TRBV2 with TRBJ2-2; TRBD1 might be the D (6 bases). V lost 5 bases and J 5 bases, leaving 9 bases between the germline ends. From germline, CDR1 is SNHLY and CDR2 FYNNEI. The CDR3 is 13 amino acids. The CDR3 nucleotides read TGTGCCAGCAGTCCACAGGGAACCGGGGAGCTGTTTTTT. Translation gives CASSPQGTGELFF.

In DNA, the CDR3 is TGTGCCAGCAGCCAAGGGGCGGAGGAAGAGACCCAGTACTTC. Its protein product is CASSQGAEEETQYF. V and J are TRBV9 and TRBJ2-5, with D perhaps given as TRBD1 or TRBD2 (5 bases each). The germline CDR1 and CDR2 sequences are SGDLS and YYNGEE. V lost 4 bases, J lost 3 bases, and 13 bases lay in between. The CDR3 length is 14 residues.

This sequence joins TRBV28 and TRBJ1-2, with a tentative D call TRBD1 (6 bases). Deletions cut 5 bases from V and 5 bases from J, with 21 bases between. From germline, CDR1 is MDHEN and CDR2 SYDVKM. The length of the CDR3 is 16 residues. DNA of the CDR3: TGTGCCAGCAGTGGTATCAGACAGGACTCAGTTTATGGCTACACCTTC. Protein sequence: CASSGIRQDSVYGYTF.

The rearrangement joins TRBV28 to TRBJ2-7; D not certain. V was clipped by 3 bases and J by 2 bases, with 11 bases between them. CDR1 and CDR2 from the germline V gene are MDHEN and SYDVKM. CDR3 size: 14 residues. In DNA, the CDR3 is TGTGCCAGCAGTTTGAGGATACCTACCTACGAGCAGTACTTC. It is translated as CASSLRIPTYEQYF.

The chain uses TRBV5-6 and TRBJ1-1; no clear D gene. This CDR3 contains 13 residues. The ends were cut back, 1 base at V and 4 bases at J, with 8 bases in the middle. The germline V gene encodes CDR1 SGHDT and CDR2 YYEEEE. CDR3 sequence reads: CASSLSAGTEAFF. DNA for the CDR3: TGTGCCAGCAGCTTGTCGGCGGGCACTGAAGCTTTCTTT.

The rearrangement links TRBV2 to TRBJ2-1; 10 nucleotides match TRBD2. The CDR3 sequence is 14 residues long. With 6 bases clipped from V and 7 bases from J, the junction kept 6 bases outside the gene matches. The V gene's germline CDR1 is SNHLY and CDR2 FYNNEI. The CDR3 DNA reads TGTGCCAGCAGCTCTAGCGGGGGAGCGAATGAGCAGTTCTTC. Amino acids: CASSSSGGANEQFF.